This record concerns one TCR beta chain sequence. What it binds is not known. This entry comes from a study of T cell responses to AZD1222 COVID-19 vaccine. With 2 bases removed from V and 10 bases from J, the gap between germline ends came to 12 bases. The CDR3 contains 13 residues. Per germline, CDR1 SGHNT and CDR2 YENEEA. Study-level results: Two doses of AZD1222 preceded a rise in Spike-specific TCR breadth and depth. It was only a handful of AZD1222 recipients who were seropositive at baseline.

Only in-frame clones appear in the TCRdb table, and some are missing; sequencing was by immunoSEQ multiplex PCR. The sample yields over 130,000 clones, over 75% seen once. This receptor was obtained from an adult who received the AZD1222 COVID-19 vaccine. The gene calls are TRBV11-3 and TRBJ2-1; D is perhaps TRBD1 (6 bases). Sequenced here: peripheral blood, sampled 28 days after the second AZD1222 dose. The DNA for the CDR3 is TGTGCCAGCAGCTTATTACAGGGCGGCGAGCAGTTCTTC. Translation gives CASSLLQGGEQFF.